This TCR beta chain was found in a study of T cells in Graves' hyperthyroidism and ophthalmopathy. This clonotype occurred many times. Patients aged 18 to 65 with hyperthyroidism were newly diagnosed, with duration under 2 months. V shed 3 bases and J shed 0 bases, with 9 bases lying between them. The CDR3 extends over 15 amino acids. Germline V gives CDR1 SNHLY, CDR2 FYNNEI. Amplification yielded TCR beta CDR3 regions, with RNA transcripts as the source. Primed by the HTBI set, a first-round RT-PCR was run on the TCR CDR3. TCRdb re-analysed the multiplex PCR reads in MiXCR, keeping a single row per CDR3 protein. The sample includes 270,000 or so distinct CDR3 sequences, less than 30% of them seen just once.

This chain joins TRBV2 and TRBJ1-5; D call uncertain. The TCR sequence derives from a man aged 40-55 years with Graves' hyperthyroidism that later progressed to Graves' ophthalmopathy. The source material was blood. CDR3 region: CASSDRLISNQPQHF. CDR3 DNA sequence: TGTGCCAGCAGTGACAGACTGATTAGCAATCAGCCCCAGCATTTT.